The subject of this entry is one TCR beta chain. Its antigen is still unknown. These data belong to a study of neurological immune-mediated disorders. Study-wide results and caveats: Levels of TCR clonal expansion peaked in HTLV-1-associated myelopathy and reached their lowest in multiple sclerosis, under those of healthy controls.

Sequencing runs each generated in excess of 180 million TCR-beta sequences derived from 15-18 subjects. TCRdb ran MiXCR on the 5' RACE reads and lists one entry per CDR3 protein. The top ten hold about 1.1% of the sample, which has about 82,000 distinct CDR3 sequences, just over 2.5% seen once. The germline CDR1 and CDR2 sequences are SGHTA and FQGNSA. The V and J ends lost 1 base and 5 bases respectively, with 15 bases between them. This CDR3 has 16 residues. This chain joins TRBV7-2 and TRBJ2-1; tentatively, D is TRBD2 (7 bases). The sample consisted of PBMCs. The TCR was taken from a woman aged 25-40 years with multiple sclerosis. The CDR3 DNA reads TGTGCCAGCAGCTTAGGGTTTAGGGGGGGGGACAATGAGCAGTTCTTC. Translating gives CASSLGFRGGDNEQFF.